What follows is one TCR beta chain and its context. What it binds is unknown. Amplification used 60 Vbeta primers and 13 Jbeta primers. Data came from immunoSEQ multiplex PCR; TCRdb stores just in-frame clones and leaves some out. The table records about 140,000 clones, 80% of them present only once. The sample originates from a study of cytomegalovirus exposure and HLA in healthy donors. Study-level results: Specificity of a few CMV-associated chains for CMV antigens was verified in vitro. Some V segments could not be told apart, so they were left out, TRBV6-2 and TRBV6-3 among them. The classifier reportedly diagnosed cytomegalovirus status with high specificity and sensitivity.

J lost 7 bases, V lost 2 bases, and 8 bases had no gene match. This CDR3 spans 16 amino acids. The V gene's germline CDR1 is ENHRY and CDR2 SYGVKD. Sequenced sample: PBMCs. J is TRBJ2-3 and V is TRBV10-3, with 11 bases aligning to TRBD2. This clonotype was sampled from a man aged 25 to 40 in good health and CMV-seronegative. The CDR3 DNA follows: TGTGCCATCAGTGAGGGACTAGCGGGTCTGTGGTATACGCAGTATTTT. Translating it yields CAISEGLAGLWYTQYF.